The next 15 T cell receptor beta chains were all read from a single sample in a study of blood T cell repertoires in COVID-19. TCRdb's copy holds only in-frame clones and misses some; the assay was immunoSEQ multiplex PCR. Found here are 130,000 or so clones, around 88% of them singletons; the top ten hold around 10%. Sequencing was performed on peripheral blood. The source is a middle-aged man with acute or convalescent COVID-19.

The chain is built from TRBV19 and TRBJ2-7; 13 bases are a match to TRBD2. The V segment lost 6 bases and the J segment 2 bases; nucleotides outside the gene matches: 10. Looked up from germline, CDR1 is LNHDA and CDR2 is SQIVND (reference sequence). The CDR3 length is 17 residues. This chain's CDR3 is CASSRPPGLAGTYEQYF. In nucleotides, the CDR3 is TGTGCCAGTAGCCGGCCTCCGGGACTAGCGGGAACCTACGAGCAGTACTTC.

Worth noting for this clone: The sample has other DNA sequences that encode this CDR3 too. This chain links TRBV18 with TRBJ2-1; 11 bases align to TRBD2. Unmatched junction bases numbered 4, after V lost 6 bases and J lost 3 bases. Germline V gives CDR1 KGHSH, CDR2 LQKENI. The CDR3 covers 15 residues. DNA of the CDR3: TGTGCCAGCTCCCCAACTAGCGGGAGCTACAATGAGCAGTTCTTC. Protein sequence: CASSPTSGSYNEQFF. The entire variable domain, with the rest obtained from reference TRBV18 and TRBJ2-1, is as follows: NAGVMQNPRHLVRRRGQEARLRCSPMKGHSHVYWYRQLPEEGLKFMVYLQKENIIDESGMPKERFSAEFPKEGPSILRIQQVVRGDSAAYFCASSPTSGSYNEQFFGPGTRLTVL.

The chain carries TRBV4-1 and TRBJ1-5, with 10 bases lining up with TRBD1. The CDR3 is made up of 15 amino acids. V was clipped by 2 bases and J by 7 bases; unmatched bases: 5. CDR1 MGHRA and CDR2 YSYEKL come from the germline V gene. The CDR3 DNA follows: TGCGCCAGCAGCCAACCCGGGACAGGGGTGCAGCCCCAGCATTTT. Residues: CASSQPGTGVQPQHF.

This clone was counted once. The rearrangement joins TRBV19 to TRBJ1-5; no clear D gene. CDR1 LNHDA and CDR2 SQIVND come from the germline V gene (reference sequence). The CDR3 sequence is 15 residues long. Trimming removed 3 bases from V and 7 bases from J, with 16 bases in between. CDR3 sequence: CASSISFRGWQPQHF. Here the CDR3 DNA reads TGTGCCAGTAGTATTTCGTTCCGGGGATGGCAGCCCCAGCATTTT.

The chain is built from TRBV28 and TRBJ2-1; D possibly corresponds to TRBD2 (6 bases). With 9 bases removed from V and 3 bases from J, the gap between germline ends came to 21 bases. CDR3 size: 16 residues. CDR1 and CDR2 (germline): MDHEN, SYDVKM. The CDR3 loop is CASSSRGGKNYNEQFF. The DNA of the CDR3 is TGTGCCAGTTCCTCGAGGGGCGGGAAGAACTACAATGAGCAGTTCTTC. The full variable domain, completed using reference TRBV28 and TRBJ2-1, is DVKVTQSSRYLVKRTGEKVFLECVQDMDHENMFWYRQDPGLGLRLIYFSYDVKMKEKGDIPEGYSVSREKKERFSLILESASTNQTSMYLCASSSRGGKNYNEQFFGPGTRLTVL.

The CDR3 sequence: CASRRNSPEAEAFF. CDR3 in DNA: TGTGCCAGCCGACGGAACTCTCCGGAGGCTGAAGCTTTCTTT. V usage is TRBV18 and J usage is TRBJ1-1; no reliable D call. The CDR3 contains 14 residues. Germline values: CDR1 KGHSH, CDR2 LQKENI. Trimming pared 8 bases from V and 6 bases from J, leaving 19 bases between.

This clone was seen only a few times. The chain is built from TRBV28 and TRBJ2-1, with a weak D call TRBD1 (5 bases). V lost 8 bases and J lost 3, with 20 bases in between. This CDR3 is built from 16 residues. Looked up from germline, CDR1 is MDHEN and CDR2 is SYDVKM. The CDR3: CASWGRNPNYYNEQFF. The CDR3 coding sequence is TGTGCCAGCTGGGGCCGGAACCCCAACTACTACAATGAGCAGTTCTTC.

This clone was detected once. CDR3 sequence (DNA): TGTGCCAGCAGCCAAGAGGGGGCGGGGGGTAACTATGGCTACACCTTC. It yields the protein CASSQEGAGGNYGYTF. V and J are TRBV4-2 and TRBJ1-2; a possible D gene is TRBD1 (6 bases). This CDR3 has 16 residues. Trimming shortened V by 0 bases and J by 1 base, and 12 bases separated the two germline ends. Germline loops: CDR1 LGHNA, CDR2 YNFKEQ.

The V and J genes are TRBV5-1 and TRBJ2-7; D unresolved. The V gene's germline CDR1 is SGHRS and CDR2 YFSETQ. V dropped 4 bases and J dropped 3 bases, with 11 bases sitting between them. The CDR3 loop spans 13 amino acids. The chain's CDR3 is CASSIGEVYEQYF. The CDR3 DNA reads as TGCGCCAGCAGCATAGGAGAAGTCTACGAGCAGTACTTC. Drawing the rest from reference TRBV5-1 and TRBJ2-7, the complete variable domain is KAGVTQTPRYLIKTRGQQVTLSCSPISGHRSVSWYQQTPGQGLQFLFEYFSETQRNKGNFPGRFSGRQFSNSRSEMNVSTLELGDSALYLCASSIGEVYEQYFGPGTRLTVT.

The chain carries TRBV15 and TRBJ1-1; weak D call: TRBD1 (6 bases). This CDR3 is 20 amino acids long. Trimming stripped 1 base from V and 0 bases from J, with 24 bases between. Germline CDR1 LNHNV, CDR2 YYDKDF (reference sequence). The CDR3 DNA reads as TGTGCCACCAGCAGAGTAATGGGGCAGGTGGGACAAGGAATGAACACTGAAGCTTTCTTT. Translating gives CATSRVMGQVGQGMNTEAFF.

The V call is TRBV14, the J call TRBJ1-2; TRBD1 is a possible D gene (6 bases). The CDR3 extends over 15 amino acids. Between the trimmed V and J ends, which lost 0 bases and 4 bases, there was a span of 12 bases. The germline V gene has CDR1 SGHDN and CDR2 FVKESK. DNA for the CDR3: TGTGCCAGCAGCCAAGACGGGGGGCCAGGCTATGGCTACACCTTC. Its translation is CASSQDGGPGYGYTF.

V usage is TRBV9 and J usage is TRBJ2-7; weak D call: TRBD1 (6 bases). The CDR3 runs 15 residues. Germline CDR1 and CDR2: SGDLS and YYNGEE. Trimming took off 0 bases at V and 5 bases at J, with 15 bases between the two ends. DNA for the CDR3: TGTGCCAGCAGCGTAGAATGGGGCAGGGGTCACGAGCAGTACTTC. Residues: CASSVEWGRGHEQYF.

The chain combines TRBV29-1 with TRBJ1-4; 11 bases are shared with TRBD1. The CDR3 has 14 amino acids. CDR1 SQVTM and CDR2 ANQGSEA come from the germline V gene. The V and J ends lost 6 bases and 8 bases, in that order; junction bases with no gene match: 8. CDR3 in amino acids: CSVRGQGAFEKLFF. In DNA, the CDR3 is TGCAGCGTGCGAGGACAGGGGGCTTTCGAAAAACTGTTTTTT.

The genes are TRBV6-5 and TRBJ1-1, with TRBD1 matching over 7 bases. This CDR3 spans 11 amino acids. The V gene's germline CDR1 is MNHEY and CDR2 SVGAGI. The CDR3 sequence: CGTGTNTEAFF. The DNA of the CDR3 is TGTGGGACAGGTACGAACACTGAAGCTTTCTTT.

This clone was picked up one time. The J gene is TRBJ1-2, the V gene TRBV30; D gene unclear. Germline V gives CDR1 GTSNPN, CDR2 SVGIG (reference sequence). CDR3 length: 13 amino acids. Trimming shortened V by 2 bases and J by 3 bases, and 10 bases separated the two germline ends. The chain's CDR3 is CAWSSGIYYGYTF. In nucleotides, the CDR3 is TGTGCCTGGAGTTCCGGGATCTACTATGGCTACACCTTC.